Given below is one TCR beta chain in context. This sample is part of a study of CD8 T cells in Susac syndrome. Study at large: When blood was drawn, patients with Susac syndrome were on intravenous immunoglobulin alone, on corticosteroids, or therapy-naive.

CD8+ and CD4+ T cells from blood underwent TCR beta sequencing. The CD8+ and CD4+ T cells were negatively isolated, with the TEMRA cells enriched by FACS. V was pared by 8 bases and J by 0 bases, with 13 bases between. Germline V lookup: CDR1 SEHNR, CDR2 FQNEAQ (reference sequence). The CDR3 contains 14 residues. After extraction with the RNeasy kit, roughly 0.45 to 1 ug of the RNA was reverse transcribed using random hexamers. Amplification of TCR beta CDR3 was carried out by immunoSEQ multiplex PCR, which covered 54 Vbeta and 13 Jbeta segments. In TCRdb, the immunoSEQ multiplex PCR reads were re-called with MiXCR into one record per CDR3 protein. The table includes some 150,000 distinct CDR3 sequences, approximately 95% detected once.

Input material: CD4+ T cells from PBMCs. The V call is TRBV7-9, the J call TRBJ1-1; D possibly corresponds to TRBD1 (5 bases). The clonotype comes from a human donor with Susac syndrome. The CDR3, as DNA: TGTGCCAGCGGGACTGGGACGGTGAACACTGAAGCTTTCTTT. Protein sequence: CASGTGTVNTEAFF.